The sequence of this TCR beta chain was determined in a study of T cell responses to AZD1222 COVID-19 vaccine. Study findings and constraints: Reportedly, close to half of spike-specific TCRs are directed against unmutated variant regions. Across spike, vaccine-associated CD4 TCRs were found, dominant at 160-218 and 743-854.

TCRdb keeps only in-frame clones here, not all; method: immunoSEQ multiplex PCR. The data hold about 140,000 clones, with approximately 95% observed a single time. On this clone itself: Its antigen is as yet unknown.

V lost 3 bases, J lost 7 bases, and 15 bases lay in between. The CDR3 consists of 14 residues. The germline gives CDR1 SGHAT, CDR2 FQDESV (reference sequence). This specimen was peripheral blood, taken on day 0 of MenACWY control vaccination. This rearrangement joins TRBV11-1 to TRBJ1-2; D unclear. The receptor comes from an adult in good health. The CDR3 is CASSFKPGSGGYTF. CDR3 bases: TGTGCCAGCAGCTTCAAGCCTGGTTCGGGTGGCTACACCTTC.